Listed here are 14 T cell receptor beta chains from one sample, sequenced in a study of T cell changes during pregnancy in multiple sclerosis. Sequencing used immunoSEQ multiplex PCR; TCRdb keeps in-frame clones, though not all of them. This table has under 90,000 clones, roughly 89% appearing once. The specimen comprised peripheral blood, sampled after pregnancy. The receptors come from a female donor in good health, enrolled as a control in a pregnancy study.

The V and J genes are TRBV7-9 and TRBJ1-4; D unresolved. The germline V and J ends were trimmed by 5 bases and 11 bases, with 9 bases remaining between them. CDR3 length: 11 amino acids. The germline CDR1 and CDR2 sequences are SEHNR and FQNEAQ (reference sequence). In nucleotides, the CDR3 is TGTGCCAGCAGCCCAGGTCCTAAACTGTTTTTT. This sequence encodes CASSPGPKLFF.

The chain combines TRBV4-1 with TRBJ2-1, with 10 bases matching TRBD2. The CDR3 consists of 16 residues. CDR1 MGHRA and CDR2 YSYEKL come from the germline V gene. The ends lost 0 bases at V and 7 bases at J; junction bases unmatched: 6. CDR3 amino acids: CASSQDSSGGANEQFF. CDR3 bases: TGCGCCAGCAGCCAAGATTCGAGCGGGGGGGCGAATGAGCAGTTCTTC.

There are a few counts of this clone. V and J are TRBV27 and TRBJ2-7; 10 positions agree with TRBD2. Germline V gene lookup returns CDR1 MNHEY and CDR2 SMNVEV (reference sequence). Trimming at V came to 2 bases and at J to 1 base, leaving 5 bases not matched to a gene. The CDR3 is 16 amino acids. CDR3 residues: CASSLEPGLASYEQYF. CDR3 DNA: TGTGCCAGCAGTTTAGAACCGGGACTAGCGTCCTACGAGCAGTACTTC.

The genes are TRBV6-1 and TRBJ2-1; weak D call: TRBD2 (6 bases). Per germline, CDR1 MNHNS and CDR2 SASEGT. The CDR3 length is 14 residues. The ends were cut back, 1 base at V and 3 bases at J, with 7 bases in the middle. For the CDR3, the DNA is TGTGCCAGCAGTGAAGTCGGGGGCTACAATGAGCAGTTCTTC. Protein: CASSEVGGYNEQFF.

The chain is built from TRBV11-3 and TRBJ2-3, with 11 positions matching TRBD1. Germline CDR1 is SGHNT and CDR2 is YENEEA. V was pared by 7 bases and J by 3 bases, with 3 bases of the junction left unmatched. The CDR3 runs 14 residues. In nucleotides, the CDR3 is TGTGCCAGCAAGCGGGACAGGGGGACAGATACGCAGTATTTT. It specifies CASKRDRGTDTQYF.

CDR3 in amino acids: CASSDQTGNTEAFF. CDR3 coding DNA: TGTGCCAGTAGCGACCAGACAGGGAACACTGAAGCTTTCTTT. The chain links TRBV19 to TRBJ1-1; D possibly corresponds to TRBD1 (6 bases). Germline V gives CDR1 LNHDA, CDR2 SQIVND (reference sequence). The CDR3 is 14 amino acids. Trimming took 6 bases from V and 1 from J, leaving 12 bases between them.

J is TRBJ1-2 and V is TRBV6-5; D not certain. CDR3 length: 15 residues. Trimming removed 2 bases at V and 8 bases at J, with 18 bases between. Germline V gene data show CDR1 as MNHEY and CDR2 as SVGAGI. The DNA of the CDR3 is TGTGCCAGCAGTTACGGGCCCTCCCCTCTATGGGGCTACACCTTC. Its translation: CASSYGPSPLWGYTF.

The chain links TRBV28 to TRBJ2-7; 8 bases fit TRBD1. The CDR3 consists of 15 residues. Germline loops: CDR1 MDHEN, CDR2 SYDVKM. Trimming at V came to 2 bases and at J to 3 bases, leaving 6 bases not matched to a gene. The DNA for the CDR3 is TGTGCCAGCAGTTTAGAAGGGACAGGTCACTACGAGCAGTACTTC. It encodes CASSLEGTGHYEQYF.

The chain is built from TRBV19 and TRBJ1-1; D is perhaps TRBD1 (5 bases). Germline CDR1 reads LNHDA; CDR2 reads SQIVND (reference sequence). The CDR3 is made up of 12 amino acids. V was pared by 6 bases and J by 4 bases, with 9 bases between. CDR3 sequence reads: CASSVGGTEAFF. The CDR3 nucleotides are TGTGCCAGTAGCGTGGGGGGCACTGAAGCTTTCTTT.

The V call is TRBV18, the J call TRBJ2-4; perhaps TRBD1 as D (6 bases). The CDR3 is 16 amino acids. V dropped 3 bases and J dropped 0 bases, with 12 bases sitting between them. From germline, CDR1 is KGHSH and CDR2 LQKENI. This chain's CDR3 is CASSPPDSLAKNIQYF. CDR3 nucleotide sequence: TGTGCCAGCTCACCGCCGGACAGCCTAGCCAAAAACATTCAGTACTTC.

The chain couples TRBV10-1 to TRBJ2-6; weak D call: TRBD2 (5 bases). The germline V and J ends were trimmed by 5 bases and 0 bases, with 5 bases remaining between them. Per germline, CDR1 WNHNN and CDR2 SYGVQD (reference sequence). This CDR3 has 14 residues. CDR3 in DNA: TGCGCCAGCAGTCGGGACTCTGGGGCCAACGTCCTGACTTTC. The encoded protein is CASSRDSGANVLTF.

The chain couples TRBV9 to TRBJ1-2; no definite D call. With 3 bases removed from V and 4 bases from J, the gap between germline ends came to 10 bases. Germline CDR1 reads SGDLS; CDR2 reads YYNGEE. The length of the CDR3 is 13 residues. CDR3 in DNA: TGTGCCAGCAGCGCATGGGAGGGCTATGGCTACACCTTC. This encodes CASSAWEGYGYTF.

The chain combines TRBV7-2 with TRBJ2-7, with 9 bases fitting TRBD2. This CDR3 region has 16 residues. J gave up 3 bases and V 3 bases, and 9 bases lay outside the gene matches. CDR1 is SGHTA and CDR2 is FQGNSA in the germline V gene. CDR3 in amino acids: CASSFRVAGDIYEQYF. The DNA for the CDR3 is TGTGCCAGCAGCTTTAGGGTAGCGGGAGATATCTACGAGCAGTACTTC. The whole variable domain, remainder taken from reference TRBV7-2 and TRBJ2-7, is GAGVSQSPSNKVTEKGKDVELRCDPISGHTALYWYRQSLGQGLEFLIYFQGNSAPDKSGLPSDRFSAERTGGSVSTLTIQRTQQEDSAVYLCASSFRVAGDIYEQYFGPGTRLTVT.

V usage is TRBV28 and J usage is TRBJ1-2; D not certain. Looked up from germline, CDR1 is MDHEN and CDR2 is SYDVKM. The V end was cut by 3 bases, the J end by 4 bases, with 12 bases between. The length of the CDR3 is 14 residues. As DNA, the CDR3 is TGTGCCAGCAGTTTTTCGTCGGGTTTCTATGGCTACACCTTC. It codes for CASSFSSGFYGYTF.